This record covers a single TCR beta chain. Its target is not known. The data were taken from a study of cytomegalovirus exposure and HLA in healthy donors. Study-level background: Out of about 190 million T cells, an earlier analysis found around 110 million unique TCR beta sequences in total.

It was with 60 Vbeta and 13 Jbeta primers that the PCR ran. Repertoires were generated with immunoSEQ multiplex PCR, while TCRdb's copy carries only in-frame clones and drops some. The profile shows over 85,000 clones, 75% to 80% of them singletons. Trimming pared 7 bases from V and 5 bases from J, leaving 15 bases between. The CDR3 loop spans 14 amino acids. Germline CDR1 reads MNHNY; CDR2 reads SVGAGI (reference sequence). Study results and limitations: Associated with HLA alleles at 0.05 false discovery rate in a later analysis were 16,951 TCR beta sequences. With further analysis later on, most CMV-associated TCR beta chains appeared HLA-restricted. Productive status was seen about 87% or about 30% of the time for most TCR beta V segments in an earlier analysis.

The clonotype originates from a woman in her forties in good health and CMV-seronegative. The chain combines TRBV6-6 with TRBJ2-1, with a possible D match to TRBD1 (6 bases). Material: PBMCs. The CDR3 DNA sequence: TGTGCCAGCACCCCCCGCCGGACAGACAATGAGCAGTTCTTC. As protein: CASTPRRTDNEQFF.